The next 20 T cell receptor beta chains were all read from a single sample in a study of T cells in women clearing cervical HPV infection. The method was immunoSEQ multiplex PCR; TCRdb's version includes in-frame clones alone and lacks a portion of them. Its clone listing holds 20,000 to 25,000 clones. Sequenced sample: blood buffy coat. The source is a woman between 18 and 75 years old with a cervical HPV16 infection that either progressed to CIN3+ or cleared (not recorded which).

On this clone: The read is 3 residues too short to cover the CDR3 end, so that end is filled in from the germline J gene. The chain recombines TRBV18 with TRBJ1-2, with D uncertain. The CDR3 extends over 14 amino acids. Germline V gives CDR1 KGHSH, CDR2 LQKENI. The chain's CDR3 is CASSPRVRYNDYTF. The sequenced CDR3 bases are TGTGCCAGCTCACCAAGGGTGAGGTACAATGAC.

Comment on this clone: The read ends 3 residues shy of where the CDR3 ends; the end is completed using the germline J gene. The chain uses TRBV20-1 and TRBJ2-3; D is perhaps TRBD1 or TRBD2 (7 bases each). The CDR3 loop spans 15 amino acids. Trimming shortened V by 2 bases and J by 2 bases, and 14 bases separated the two germline ends. Germline CDR1 is DFQATT and CDR2 is SNEGSKA (reference sequence). CDR3 bases read: TGCAGTGCTAGAACAGCGGGACAGTTCACAGATACG. It codes for CSARTAGQFTDT. The complete CDR3 reads CSARTAGQFTDTQYF.

Concerning this clone: The CDR3 is cut off 3 residues early in the read; its end comes from the germline J gene. This chain connects TRBV2 to TRBJ1-2; weak D call: TRBD1 (6 bases). Trimming took off 8 bases at V and 6 bases at J, with 22 bases between the two ends. The CDR3 extends over 15 amino acids. The germline CDR1 and CDR2 sequences are SNHLY and FYNNEI. The CDR3: CASVRGTPDWDGYTF. The CDR3 bases that were read are TGTGCCAGCGTGAGGGGGACGCCCGATTGGGATGGC.

Worth noting for this clone: The read finishes 3 residues shy of the CDR3 end, and the germline J gene is used to complete it. The V call is TRBV19, the J call TRBJ2-3; D not resolved. The CDR3 extends over 15 amino acids. V dropped 5 bases and J dropped 1 base, with 13 bases sitting between them. Germline CDR1 LNHDA, CDR2 SQIVND (reference sequence). CDR3 DNA (partial): TGTGCCAGTAGTTGGGCCGGTCCTCGCACAGATACG. Its protein product is CASSWAGPRTDT. The complete CDR3 sequence is CASSWAGPRTDTQYF.

A word on this clone: Sequencing ends 3 residues short of the CDR3 end; the germline J gene provides the rest. The chain is built from TRBV5-1 and TRBJ2-3; TRBD1 matches at 7 bases. CDR3 size: 15 residues. V trimming: 5 bases; J trimming: 3 bases; junction bases outside the gene matches: 9. Germline assignment: CDR1 SGHRS and CDR2 YFSETQ. The covered CDR3 bases are TGCGCCAGCAGAGGGAAGGGGGCGGCTACAGATACG. This codes for CASRGKGAATDT. The full-length CDR3 reads as CASRGKGAATDTQYF.

Remarks on this clone: The read gets to within 3 residues of the CDR3 end, and the germline J gene fills in the rest. Other nucleotide sequences in the sample specify the same CDR3. This chain links TRBV30 with TRBJ2-1; D gene ambiguous. Germline V lookup: CDR1 GTSNPN, CDR2 SVGIG (reference sequence). This CDR3 has 11 amino acids. The V end lost 2 bases, the J end lost 5 bases, and 4 bases lay between the germline ends. CDR3 DNA (partial): TGTGCCTGGAGTTTAAACAATGAG. Translation gives CAWSLNNE. The whole CDR3 sequence reads CAWSLNNEQFF.

For this clone: The read ends 3 residues shy of where the CDR3 ends; the end is completed using the germline J gene. V gene TRBV11-3 combines with J gene TRBJ2-7; no clear D gene. Between the trimmed V and J ends, which lost 2 bases and 4 bases, there was a span of 6 bases. Germline V gene sequence: CDR1 SGHNT, CDR2 YENEEA. The length of the CDR3 is 12 residues. Partial CDR3 DNA: TGTGCCAGCAGCTTATCCTCTTACGAG. This translates into CASSLSSYE. The CDR3, in full, reads CASSLSSYEQYF.

Concerning this clone: The observed sequence ends 3 residues before the CDR3 terminus, with the missing tail filled in from the germline J gene. The genes are TRBV2 and TRBJ1-2, with D possibly being TRBD1 (6 bases). CDR3 length: 15 residues. Germline V gives CDR1 SNHLY, CDR2 FYNNEI. The part of the CDR3 DNA that was read is TGTGCCAGCAGTGTTGAACGGGGGGCCGGAGATACC. Encoded protein: CASSVERGAGDT. The entire CDR3 sequence reads CASSVERGAGDTYTF.

About this clone itself: The read falls 3 residues short of the CDR3 end, and the missing part is taken from the germline J gene. The chain links TRBV7-8 to TRBJ2-7; 11 nucleotides line up with TRBD2. CDR3 length equals 15 residues. The V segment lost 1 base and the J segment 6 bases; nucleotides outside the gene matches: 5. Per germline, CDR1 SGHVS and CDR2 FQNEAQ. Partial CDR3 DNA: TGTGCCAGCAGCTTAGGGGCTAGCGGGGGGTCCGAG. It translates to CASSLGASGGSE. The entire CDR3 is CASSLGASGGSEQYF.

A remark on this clone: The read ends 3 residues early relative to the CDR3; the germline J gene fills the gap. This sequence joins TRBV30 and TRBJ1-2; D perhaps matches TRBD1 (6 bases). The CDR3 has 13 amino acids. The germline CDR1 and CDR2 sequences are GTSNPN and SVGIG (reference sequence). The CDR3 loop reads CAWSALRTDTYTF. CDR3 bases read: TGTGCCTGGAGCGCGCTGAGGACAGATACC.

Comments on this clone: The CDR3 end is not reached by the read, which stops 3 residues before it; the germline J gene fills it in. This sequence joins TRBV5-1 and TRBJ2-6; tentatively, D is TRBD1 (5 bases). This CDR3 region has 18 residues. The V end was cut by 4 bases, the J end by 0 bases, with 17 bases between. CDR1 is SGHRS and CDR2 is YFSETQ in the germline V gene. CDR3 sequence: CASSTGRQFYSGANVLTF. The CDR3 DNA, read in part, is TGCGCCAGCAGCACGGGCCGACAGTTTTACTCTGGGGCCAACGTC.

Concerning this clone itself: Read coverage stops 3 residues before the CDR3 terminus; the germline J gene supplies the remainder. J is TRBJ1-1 and V is TRBV30; 11 nucleotides align to TRBD1. J was trimmed by 5 bases and V by 3 bases; bases with no gene match: 14. Germline V CDR1 and CDR2: GTSNPN, SVGIG (reference sequence). The CDR3 sequence is 17 residues long. The sequenced part of the CDR3 DNA is TGTGCCTGGAGGGCCGGGACAGGGGGTTTTTTACGGACTGAA. As protein: CAWRAGTGGFLRTE. The whole CDR3 protein reads CAWRAGTGGFLRTEAFF.

Details on this clone: The read gets to within 3 residues of the CDR3 end, and the germline J gene fills in the rest. This rearrangement joins TRBV5-6 to TRBJ2-5, with D unclear. V was cut by 0 bases and J by 5 bases, with 5 bases left in between. The length of the CDR3 is 12 residues. Germline CDR1 and CDR2: SGHDT and YYEEEE. CDR3 in amino acids: CASSLAVETQYF. CDR3 bases read: TGTGCCAGCAGCTTGGCCGTGGAGACC.

Note on this clone: The read ends 3 residues early relative to the CDR3; the germline J gene fills the gap. The chain has TRBV20-1 and TRBJ2-3, with 15 bases lining up with TRBD2. With V trimmed by 5 bases and J by 5 bases, 8 bases remained unmatched. The CDR3 sequence is 16 residues long. The germline gives CDR1 DFQATT, CDR2 SNEGSKA (reference sequence). The covered CDR3 bases are TGCAGTGCTCCTCGGACTAGCGGGGGGGCTGAAGATACG. Its translation is CSAPRTSGGAEDT. The whole CDR3 sequence reads CSAPRTSGGAEDTQYF.

Concerning this clone: The missing CDR3 end, 3 residues past where the read stops, is filled in from the germline J gene. The chain carries TRBV30 and TRBJ2-4; TRBD2 agrees at 11 bases. The length of the CDR3 is 20 residues. Per germline, CDR1 GTSNPN and CDR2 SVGIG (reference sequence). V dropped 3 bases and J dropped 0; count of bases not matched to a gene: 16. CDR3 sequence reads: CAWRDPRLAGLPVAKNIQYF. The sequenced CDR3 bases are TGTGCCTGGAGGGACCCGCGACTAGCGGGGCTGCCTGTAGCCAAAAACATT.

As concerns this clone: The DNA ends 3 residues before the CDR3 does, and the rest of the CDR3 is filled in from the germline J gene. This chain links TRBV20-1 with TRBJ2-3; D is possibly TRBD2 (6 bases). CDR1 is DFQATT, CDR2 SNEGSKA, per germline (reference sequence). CDR3 length: 15 amino acids. The CDR3 protein is CSAGKRDWELQTQYF. CDR3 DNA, as far as it was read: TGCAGTGCTGGAAAACGGGACTGGGAGTTGCAGACG.

A word on this clone: The read terminates 3 residues ahead of where the CDR3 ends, so the germline J gene completes it. The V gene is TRBV28, the J gene TRBJ2-3; 8 nucleotides match TRBD1. CDR3 length: 18 amino acids. Germline V gene data show CDR1 as MDHEN and CDR2 as SYDVKM. Trimming cost V 4 bases and J 2 bases; bases outside gene matches: 14. CDR3 DNA, as far as it was read: TGTGCCAGCAGTTCTCTTTTTGGGGACAGGCTTCCCACAGATACG. Its translation: CASSSLFGDRLPTDT. The CDR3 reads in full as CASSSLFGDRLPTDTQYF.

In the case of this clone: The read comes to an end 3 residues before the CDR3 does, leaving the germline J gene to fill in the end. The chain uses TRBV20-1 and TRBJ2-1; tentatively, D is TRBD1 (5 bases). Trimming removed 1 base at V and 9 bases at J, with 7 bases between. The CDR3 spans 11 residues. Germline values: CDR1 DFQATT, CDR2 SNEGSKA (reference sequence). CDR3 amino acids: CSARVGREQFF. The DNA read from the CDR3 is TGCAGTGCTAGAGTGGGGCGTGAG.

Regarding this clone: The CDR3 goes on 3 residues after the read ends, and that part is filled in from the germline J gene. The chain joins TRBV28 to TRBJ2-7; TRBD1 is a possible D gene (5 bases). Germline CDR1 reads MDHEN; CDR2 reads SYDVKM. The CDR3 spans 13 residues. Trimming took off 2 bases at V and 2 bases at J, with 7 bases between the two ends. The CDR3 loop reads CASSLRGPYEQYF. CDR3 bases read: TGTGCCAGCAGTTTAAGGGGCCCCTACGAG.

As for this clone: The read comes to an end 3 residues before the CDR3 does, leaving the germline J gene to fill in the end. The V gene is TRBV30, the J gene TRBJ2-5; D is unresolved. The CDR3 has 13 amino acids. Germline CDR1 GTSNPN, CDR2 SVGIG (reference sequence). Trimming stripped 0 bases from V and 2 bases from J, with 7 bases between. CDR3 DNA, as far as it was read: TGTGCCTGGAGTGTCCGTAGTCAAGAGACC. Protein: CAWSVRSQET. Given in full, the CDR3 is CAWSVRSQETQYF.